The clone carrying this T cell receptor (beta chain) came up once. Assay: immunoSEQ multiplex PCR; the TCRdb copy retains only in-frame clones and omits some. This table has several thousand clones, 80% to 90% appearing once. These data are taken from a study of lymphopenia after photon versus proton radiotherapy. Trimming cost V 4 bases and J 1 base, with 14 bases left between them. Germline-derived CDR1 and CDR2 are SGHNT and YYREEE (reference sequence). The CDR3 length is 15 residues. V is TRBV5-4 and J is TRBJ2-5; maybe TRBD2 (5 bases). The clonotype comes from a man of 80 years or more with cholangiocarcinoma. The sample consisted of peripheral blood, taken from a patient treated with photon-based radiotherapy. The CDR3 loop is CASSPPGWLQETQYF. The CDR3, as DNA: TGTGCCAGCAGCCCACCGGGGTGGCTCCAAGAGACCCAGTACTTC. The full variable domain, rest sourced from reference TRBV5-4 and TRBJ2-5, is ETGVTQSPTHLIKTRGQQVTLRCSSQSGHNTVSWYQQALGQGPQFIFQYYREEENGRGNFPPRFSGLQFPNYSSELNVNALELDDSALYLCASSPPGWLQETQYFGPGTRLLVL.